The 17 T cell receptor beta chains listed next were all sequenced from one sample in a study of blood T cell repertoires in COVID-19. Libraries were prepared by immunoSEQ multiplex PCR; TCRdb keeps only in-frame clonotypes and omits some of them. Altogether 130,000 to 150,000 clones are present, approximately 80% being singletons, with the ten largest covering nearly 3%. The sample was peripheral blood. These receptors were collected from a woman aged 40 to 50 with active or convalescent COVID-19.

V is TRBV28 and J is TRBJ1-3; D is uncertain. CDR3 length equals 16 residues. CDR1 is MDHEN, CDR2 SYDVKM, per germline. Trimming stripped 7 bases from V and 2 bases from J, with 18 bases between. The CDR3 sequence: CASIPARGSTGNTIYF. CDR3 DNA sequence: TGTGCCAGCATTCCTGCCCGGGGATCCACTGGAAACACCATATATTTT.

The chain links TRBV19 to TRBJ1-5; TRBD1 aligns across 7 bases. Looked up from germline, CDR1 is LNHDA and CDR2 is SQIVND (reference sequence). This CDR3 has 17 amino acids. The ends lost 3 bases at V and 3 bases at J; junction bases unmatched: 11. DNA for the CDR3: TGTGCCAGTAGTATTAGGGACAGTGCCTTTGACAATCAGCCCCAGCATTTT. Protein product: CASSIRDSAFDNQPQHF.

The CDR3: CASSFDRTGGGSPLHF. In DNA, the CDR3 is TGTGCCAGCAGCTTTGACCGGACAGGTGGCGGTTCACCCCTCCACTTT. The V gene is TRBV7-2, the J gene TRBJ1-6; 7 nucleotides line up with TRBD1. The length of the CDR3 is 16 residues. The V segment lost 3 bases and the J segment 9 bases; nucleotides outside the gene matches: 11. Germline values: CDR1 SGHTA, CDR2 FQGNSA.

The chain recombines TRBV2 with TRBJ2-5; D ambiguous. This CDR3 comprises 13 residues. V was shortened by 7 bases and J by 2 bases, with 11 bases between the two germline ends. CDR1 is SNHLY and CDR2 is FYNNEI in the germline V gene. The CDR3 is CASNTHEQETQYF. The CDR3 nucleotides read TGTGCCAGCAATACCCACGAGCAAGAGACCCAGTACTTC.

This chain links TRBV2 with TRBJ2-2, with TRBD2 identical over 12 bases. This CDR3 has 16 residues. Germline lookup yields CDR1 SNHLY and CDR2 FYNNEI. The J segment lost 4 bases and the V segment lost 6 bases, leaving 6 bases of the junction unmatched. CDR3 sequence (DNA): TGTGCCAGCAGCGAGACTAGCGGGAGTCCCACCGGGGAGCTGTTTTTT. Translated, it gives CASSETSGSPTGELFF.

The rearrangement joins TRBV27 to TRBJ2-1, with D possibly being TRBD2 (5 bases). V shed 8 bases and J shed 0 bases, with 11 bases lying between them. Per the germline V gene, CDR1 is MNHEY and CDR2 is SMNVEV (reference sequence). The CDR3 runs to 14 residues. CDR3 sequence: CASAILDSYNEQFF. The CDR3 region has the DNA TGTGCCAGCGCAATACTAGACTCCTACAATGAGCAGTTCTTC.

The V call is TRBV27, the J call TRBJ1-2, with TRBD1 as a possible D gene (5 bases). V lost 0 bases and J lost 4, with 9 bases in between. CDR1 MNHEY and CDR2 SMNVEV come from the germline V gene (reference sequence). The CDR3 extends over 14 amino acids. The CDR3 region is CASSLSREPYGYTF. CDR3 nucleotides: TGTGCCAGCAGTTTATCCAGGGAACCCTATGGCTACACCTTC.

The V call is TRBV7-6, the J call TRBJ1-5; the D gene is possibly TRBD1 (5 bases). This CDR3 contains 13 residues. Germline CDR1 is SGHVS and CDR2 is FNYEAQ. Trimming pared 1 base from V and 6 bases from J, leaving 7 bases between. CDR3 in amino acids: CASSLEGAQPQHF. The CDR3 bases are TGTGCCAGCAGCTTAGAAGGGGCTCAGCCCCAGCATTTT.

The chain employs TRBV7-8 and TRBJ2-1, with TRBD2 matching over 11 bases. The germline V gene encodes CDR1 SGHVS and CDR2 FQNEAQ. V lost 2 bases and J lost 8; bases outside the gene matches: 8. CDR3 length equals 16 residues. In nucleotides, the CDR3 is TGTGCCAGCAGCTTACCACTAGCGGGAGAGATGCATGAGCAGTTCTTC. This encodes CASSLPLAGEMHEQFF. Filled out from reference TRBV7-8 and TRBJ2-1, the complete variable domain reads GAGVSQSPRYKVAKRGQDVALRCDPISGHVSLFWYQQALGQGPEFLTYFQNEAQLDKSGLPSDRFFAERPEGSVSTLKIQRTQQEDSAVYLCASSLPLAGEMHEQFFGPGTRLTVL.

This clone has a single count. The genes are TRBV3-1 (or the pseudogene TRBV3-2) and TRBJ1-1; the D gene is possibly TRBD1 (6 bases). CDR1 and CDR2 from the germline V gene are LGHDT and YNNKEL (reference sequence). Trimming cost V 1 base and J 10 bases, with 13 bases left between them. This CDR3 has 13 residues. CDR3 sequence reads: CASSQGGGLPAFF. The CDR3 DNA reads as TGTGCCAGCAGCCAAGGGGGGGGGCTGCCAGCTTTCTTT.

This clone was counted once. Here the CDR3 reads CAISGHSSYEQYF. DNA of the CDR3: TGTGCCATCAGTGGGCACAGCTCCTACGAGCAGTACTTC. The V call is TRBV10-3, the J call TRBJ2-7; D unclear. Trimming removed 4 bases at V and 0 bases at J, with 7 bases between. The CDR3 is 13 amino acids. Germline CDR1 and CDR2: ENHRY and SYGVKD.

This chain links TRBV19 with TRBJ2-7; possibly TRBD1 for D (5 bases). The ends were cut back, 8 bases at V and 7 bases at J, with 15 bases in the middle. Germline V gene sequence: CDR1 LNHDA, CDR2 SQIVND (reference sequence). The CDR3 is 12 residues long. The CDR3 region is CASGNGAREQYF. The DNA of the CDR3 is TGTGCCAGTGGGAATGGGGCGAGGGAGCAGTACTTC.

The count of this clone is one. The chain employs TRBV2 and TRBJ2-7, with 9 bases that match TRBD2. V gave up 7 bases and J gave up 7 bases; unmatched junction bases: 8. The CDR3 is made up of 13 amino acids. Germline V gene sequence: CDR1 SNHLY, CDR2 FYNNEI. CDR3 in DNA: TGTGCCAGCACTTTGACTAGCGGCTGGGAGCAGTACTTC. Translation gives CASTLTSGWEQYF.

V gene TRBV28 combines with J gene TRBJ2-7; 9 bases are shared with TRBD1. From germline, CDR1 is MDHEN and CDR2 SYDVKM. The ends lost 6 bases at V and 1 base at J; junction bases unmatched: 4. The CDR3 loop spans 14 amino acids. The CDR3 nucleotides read TGTGCCAGCAGCTTCGGGACAGGGTCCTACGAGCAGTACTTC. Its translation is CASSFGTGSYEQYF.

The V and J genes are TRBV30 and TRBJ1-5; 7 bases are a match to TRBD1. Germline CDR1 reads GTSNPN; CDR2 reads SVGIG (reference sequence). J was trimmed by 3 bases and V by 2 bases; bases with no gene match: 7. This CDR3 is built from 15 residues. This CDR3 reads CAWSSPGQHNQPQHF. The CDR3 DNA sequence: TGTGCCTGGAGTTCTCCGGGACAGCACAATCAGCCCCAGCATTTT.

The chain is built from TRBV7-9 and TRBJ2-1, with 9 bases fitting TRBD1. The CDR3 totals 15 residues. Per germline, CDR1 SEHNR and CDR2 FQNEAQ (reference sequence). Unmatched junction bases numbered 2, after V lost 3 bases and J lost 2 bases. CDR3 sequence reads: CASSLRQGAYNEQFF. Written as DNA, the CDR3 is TGTGCCAGCAGCTTGCGACAGGGGGCCTACAATGAGCAGTTCTTC.

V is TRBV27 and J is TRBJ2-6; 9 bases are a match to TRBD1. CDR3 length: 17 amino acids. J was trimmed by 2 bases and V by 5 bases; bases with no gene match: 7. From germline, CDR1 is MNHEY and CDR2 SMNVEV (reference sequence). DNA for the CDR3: TGTGCCAGCAGTCCCGGGACAGGGCTCCCTGGGGCCAACGTCCTGACTTTC. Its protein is CASSPGTGLPGANVLTF.